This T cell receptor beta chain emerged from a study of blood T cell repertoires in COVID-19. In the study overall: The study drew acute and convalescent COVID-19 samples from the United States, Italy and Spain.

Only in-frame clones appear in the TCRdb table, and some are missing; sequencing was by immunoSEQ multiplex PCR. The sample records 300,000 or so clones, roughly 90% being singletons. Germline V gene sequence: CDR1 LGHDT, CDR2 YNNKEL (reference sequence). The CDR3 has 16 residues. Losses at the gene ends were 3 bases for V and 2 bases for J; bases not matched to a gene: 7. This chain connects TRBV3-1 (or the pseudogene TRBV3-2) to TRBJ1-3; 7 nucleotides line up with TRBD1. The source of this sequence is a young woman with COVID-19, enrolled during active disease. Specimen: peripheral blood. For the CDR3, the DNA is TGTGCCAGCAGCCAGGTGAACCAGGGGGCTGGAAACACCATATATTTT. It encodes CASSQVNQGAGNTIYF.